These 9 T cell receptor beta chains were sequenced from one sample in a study of OX40 agonist ivuxolimab in advanced cancers. Assay: immunoSEQ multiplex PCR; the TCRdb copy retains only in-frame clones and omits some. The table includes approximately 50,000 clones, roughly 89% detected once. Sequenced here: CD4+ or CD8+ T cells sorted from blood, sampled in a trial of the OX40 agonist ivuxolimab. These receptors were obtained from an adult with an advanced solid tumor such as melanoma, head and neck, liver or kidney cancer.

Here the CDR3 DNA reads TGTGCCAGCAGTGAATTTGGGTCTGCCTACGAGCAGTACTTC. Amino acids: CASSEFGSAYEQYF. The chain recombines TRBV2 with TRBJ2-7; D is unresolved. Germline CDR1 is SNHLY and CDR2 is FYNNEI. The CDR3 consists of 14 residues. V lost 2 bases and J 2 bases, leaving 10 bases between the germline ends.

This clone was observed a few times. In DNA form, the CDR3 reads TGTGCCAGTAGTATTTGGGCAGGGCGGCAAGAGACCCAGTACTTC. Protein product: CASSIWAGRQETQYF. This sequence joins TRBV19 and TRBJ2-5, with D tentatively TRBD1 (5 bases). Trimming removed 3 bases at V and 2 bases at J, with 13 bases between. Germline V CDR1 and CDR2: LNHDA, SQIVND (reference sequence). CDR3 size: 15 residues.

The chain uses TRBV20-1 and TRBJ1-2; D is perhaps TRBD1 (6 bases). Germline V lookup: CDR1 DFQATT, CDR2 SNEGSKA (reference sequence). V was pared by 5 bases and J by 7 bases, with 11 bases between. This CDR3 is built from 11 residues. CDR3 in DNA: TGCAGTGCTGTTCAGACAGGTGGCTACACCTTC. Protein sequence: CSAVQTGGYTF.

The chain has TRBV2 and TRBJ1-4; 8 bases are shared with TRBD1. There are 13 residues in the CDR3. Germline V gene lookup returns CDR1 SNHLY and CDR2 FYNNEI. Losses at the gene ends were 9 bases for V and 6 bases for J; bases not matched to a gene: 6. The CDR3: CARRQGWDEKLFF. CDR3 nucleotide sequence: TGTGCCAGGAGACAGGGGTGGGATGAAAAACTGTTTTTT.

The V call is TRBV6-5, the J call TRBJ1-6; D unclear. CDR3 length: 14 residues. Germline V gene sequence: CDR1 MNHEY, CDR2 SVGAGI. V dropped 5 bases and J dropped 13 bases, with 18 bases sitting between them. CDR3 sequence reads: CASSLGPLVYPLHF. The CDR3 nucleotides are TGTGCCAGCAGTCTAGGCCCATTAGTCTACCCCCTCCACTTT.

The rearrangement uses TRBV9 and TRBJ2-1; a possible D gene is TRBD2 (6 bases). The V end lost 0 bases, the J end lost 8 bases, and 12 bases lay between the germline ends. Germline CDR1 and CDR2: SGDLS and YYNGEE. The CDR3 length is 14 residues. As DNA, the CDR3 is TGTGCCAGCAGCGTAGAGGTGGAGCGGGATGAGCAGTTCTTC. Amino acids: CASSVEVERDEQFF.

This clone was recorded only once. The chain carries TRBV6-6 and TRBJ1-1, with D possibly matching TRBD1 (6 bases). The germline V gene encodes CDR1 MNHNY and CDR2 SVGAGI (reference sequence). V dropped 6 bases and J dropped 7 bases, with 15 bases sitting between them. The CDR3 totals 13 residues. As DNA, the CDR3 is TGTGCCAGCAGAACCAGGGACAATGGTGAAGCTTTCTTT. Translation: CASRTRDNGEAFF.

The chain has TRBV4-3 and TRBJ1-3; no clear D gene. Trimming pared 0 bases from V and 4 bases from J, leaving 19 bases between. There are 18 residues in the CDR3. The V gene's germline CDR1 is LGHNA and CDR2 YSLEER. Here the CDR3 DNA reads TGCGCCAGCAGCCAAGATATCCCCCGGGTTTCATGGGGAAACACCATATATTTT. Protein sequence: CASSQDIPRVSWGNTIYF.

The chain recombines TRBV2 with TRBJ2-3, with D tentatively TRBD2 (6 bases). CDR3 length: 15 residues. Trimming removed 6 bases at V and 2 bases at J, with 15 bases between. Germline CDR1 is SNHLY and CDR2 is FYNNEI. In nucleotides, the CDR3 is TGTGCCAGCAGCCGGGACTTCAGCACCACAGATACGCAGTATTTT. It codes for CASSRDFSTTDTQYF.